The clone carrying this T cell receptor beta chain was detected only a few times. Primed by a sample-barcoded 5' primer and a J-beta primer mix, a second PCR proceeded for 7 to 11 cycles. TCRdb independently ran MiXCR on the 5' RACE reads; one entry per CDR3 protein. The repertoire holds 550,000 to 750,000 distinct CDR3 sequences, with under 25% as singletons. This CDR3 region has 17 residues. Trimming removed 5 bases from V and 2 bases from J, with 18 bases in between. In germline, CDR1 is SGHTA, CDR2 FQGNSA. The data belong to a study of blood T cells in healthy people across ages. The chain employs TRBV7-2 and TRBJ1-4, with D unresolved. The clonotype originates from an older man in good health. Sequencing input: blood. CDR3 sequence: CASSLGGSRVTNEKLFF. CDR3 nucleotide sequence: TGTGCCAGCAGCCTTGGCGGGAGTCGGGTGACTAATGAAAAACTGTTTTTT.